Described below is a single TCR beta chain sequence and its context. This specimen comes from a study of technical replicates of blood from several donors. V lost 2 bases to trimming and J lost 7 bases; unmatched junction nucleotides: 5. Per germline, CDR1 SGDLS and CDR2 YYNGEE. There are 14 residues in the CDR3. Profiled with immunoSEQ multiplex PCR; TCRdb holds only in-frame clones, not every one. The sample lists roughly 62,000 clones; about 95% were seen once. The specimen was PBMCs. The sequence derives from a human donor in good health. Some clones in this sample may be carry-over from other donors' samples. V usage is TRBV9 and J usage is TRBJ2-2; 7 bases match TRBD2. The CDR3 DNA sequence: TGTGCCAGCAGCGTTCACGGGGAGGGCGGGGAGCTGTTTTTT. Its protein product is CASSVHGEGGELFF.